This T cell receptor beta chain was sequenced during a study of cytomegalovirus exposure and HLA in healthy donors. Study-level background: Some 77 million unique TCRs from HLA-typed donors were held in an early release of data. Findings of the study overall: Analyses of presence/absence relied on an assumption of roughly uniform sequencing depth across donors. It has been reported that TCR beta sequences accurately predicted the HLA-A and HLA-B alleles of most subjects. Among the CMV-associated chains, three were confirmed in vitro as specific for CMV antigens.

About this clone itself: Its target is unknown.

In the PCR, 60 Vbeta and 13 Jbeta primers were used. Repertoires were generated with immunoSEQ multiplex PCR, while TCRdb's copy carries only in-frame clones and drops some. Its table records 200,000 to 250,000 clones. Germline V lookup: CDR1 MNHEY, CDR2 SVGAGI. CDR3 length equals 15 residues. Trimming removed 0 bases from V and 7 bases from J, with 16 bases in between. The chain carries TRBV6-5 and TRBJ2-7, with a tentative D call TRBD1 (6 bases). The clonotype originates from a woman between 25 and 40 years old in good health and CMV-seropositive. Sequenced: PBMCs. CDR3 protein: CASSYSNPGQGEQYF. CDR3 nucleotides: TGTGCCAGCAGTTACTCGAACCCTGGCCAGGGGGAGCAGTACTTC.